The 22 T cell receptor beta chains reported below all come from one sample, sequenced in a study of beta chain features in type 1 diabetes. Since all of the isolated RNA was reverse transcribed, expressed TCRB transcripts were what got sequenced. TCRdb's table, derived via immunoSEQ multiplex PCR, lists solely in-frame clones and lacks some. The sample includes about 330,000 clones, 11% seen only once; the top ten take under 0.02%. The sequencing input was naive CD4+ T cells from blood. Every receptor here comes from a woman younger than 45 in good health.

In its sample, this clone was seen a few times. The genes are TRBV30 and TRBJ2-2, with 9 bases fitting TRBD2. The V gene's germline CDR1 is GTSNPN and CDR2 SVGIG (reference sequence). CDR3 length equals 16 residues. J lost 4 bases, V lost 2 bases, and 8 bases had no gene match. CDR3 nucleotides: TGTGCCTGGAGTCTAGTAGCGGGAGTGGCCACCGGGGAGCTGTTTTTT. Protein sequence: CAWSLVAGVATGELFF.

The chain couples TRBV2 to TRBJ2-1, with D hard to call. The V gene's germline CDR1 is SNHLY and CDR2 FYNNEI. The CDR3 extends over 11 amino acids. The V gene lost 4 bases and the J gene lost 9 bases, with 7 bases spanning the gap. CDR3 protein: CASSVSVEQFF. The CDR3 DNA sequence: TGTGCCAGCAGTGTCAGCGTTGAGCAGTTCTTC.

The chain's CDR3 is CASRRQGAGYEQYF. DNA of the CDR3: TGTGCCAGCAGGCGACAGGGGGCGGGCTACGAGCAGTACTTC. The chain joins TRBV27 to TRBJ2-7, with TRBD1 matching 10 bases. Germline loops: CDR1 MNHEY, CDR2 SMNVEV (reference sequence). Trimming cost V 6 bases and J 3 bases; bases outside gene matches: 5. This CDR3 spans 14 amino acids.

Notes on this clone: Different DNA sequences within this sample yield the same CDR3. CDR3 region: CASSLGSGPYNEQFF. CDR3 sequence (DNA): TGTGCCAGCAGCCTGGGTAGCGGGCCCTACAATGAGCAGTTCTTC. The chain combines TRBV5-4 with TRBJ2-1; 7 bases map to TRBD2. Germline loops: CDR1 SGHNT, CDR2 YYREEE (reference sequence). The ends lost 4 bases at V and 2 bases at J; junction bases unmatched: 6. The CDR3 runs 15 residues.

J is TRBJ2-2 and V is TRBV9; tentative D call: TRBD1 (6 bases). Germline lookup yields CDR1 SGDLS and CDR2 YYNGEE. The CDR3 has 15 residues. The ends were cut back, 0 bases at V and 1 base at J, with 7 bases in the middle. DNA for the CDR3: TGTGCCAGCAGCGTAGAACAGGGGAACACCGGGGAGCTGTTTTTT. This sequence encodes CASSVEQGNTGELFF.

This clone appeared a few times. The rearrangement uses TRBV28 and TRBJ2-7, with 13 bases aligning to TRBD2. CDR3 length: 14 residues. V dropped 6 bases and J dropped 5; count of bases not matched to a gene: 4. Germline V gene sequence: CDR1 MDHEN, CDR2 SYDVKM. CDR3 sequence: CASSRGLAGDEQYF. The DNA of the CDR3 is TGTGCCAGCAGCCGAGGACTAGCGGGAGACGAGCAGTACTTC.

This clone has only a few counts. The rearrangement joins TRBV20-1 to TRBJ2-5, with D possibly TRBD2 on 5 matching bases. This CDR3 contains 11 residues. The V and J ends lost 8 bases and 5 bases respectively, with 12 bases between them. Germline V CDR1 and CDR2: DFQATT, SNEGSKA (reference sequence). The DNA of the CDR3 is TGCAGTAGCTGGAGGAAGGAGACCCAGTACTTC. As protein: CSSWRKETQYF.

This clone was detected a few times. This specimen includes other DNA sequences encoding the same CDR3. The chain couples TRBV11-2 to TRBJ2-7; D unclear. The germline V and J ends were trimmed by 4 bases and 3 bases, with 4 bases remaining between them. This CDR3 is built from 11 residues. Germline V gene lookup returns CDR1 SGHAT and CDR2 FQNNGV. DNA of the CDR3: TGTGCCAGCAGCTCGAGCTACGAGCAGTACTTC. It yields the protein CASSSSYEQYF. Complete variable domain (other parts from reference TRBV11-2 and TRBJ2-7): EAGVAQSPRYKIIEKRQSVAFWCNPISGHATLYWYQQILGQGPKLLIQFQNNGVVDDSQLPKDRFSAERLKGVDSTLKIQPAKLEDSAVYLCASSSSYEQYFGPGTRLTVT.

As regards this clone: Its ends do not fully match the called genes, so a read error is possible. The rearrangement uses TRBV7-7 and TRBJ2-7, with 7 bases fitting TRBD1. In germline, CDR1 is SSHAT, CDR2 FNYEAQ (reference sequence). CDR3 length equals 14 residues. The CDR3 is CASSPGQSISEQYF. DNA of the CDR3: TGTGCTAGCAGCCCGGGACAGTCCATTAGCGAGCAGTACTTC.

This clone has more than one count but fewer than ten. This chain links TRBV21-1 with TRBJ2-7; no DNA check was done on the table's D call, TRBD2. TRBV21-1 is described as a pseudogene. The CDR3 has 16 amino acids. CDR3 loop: CASSPGLAGISYEQYF. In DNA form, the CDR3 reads TGTGCCAGCAGCCCCGGACTAGCGGGAATCTCCTACGAGCAGTACTTC.

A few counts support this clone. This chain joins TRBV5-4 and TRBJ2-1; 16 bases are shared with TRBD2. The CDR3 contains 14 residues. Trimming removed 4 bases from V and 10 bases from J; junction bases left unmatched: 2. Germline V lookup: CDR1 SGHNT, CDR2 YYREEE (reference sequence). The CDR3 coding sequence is TGTGCCAGCAGCCCGGGACTAGCGGGAGGGGAGCAGTTCTTC. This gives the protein CASSPGLAGGEQFF. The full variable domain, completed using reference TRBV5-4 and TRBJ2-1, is ETGVTQSPTHLIKTRGQQVTLRCSSQSGHNTVSWYQQALGQGPQFIFQYYREEENGRGNFPPRFSGLQFPNYSSELNVNALELDDSALYLCASSPGLAGGEQFFGPGTRLTVL.

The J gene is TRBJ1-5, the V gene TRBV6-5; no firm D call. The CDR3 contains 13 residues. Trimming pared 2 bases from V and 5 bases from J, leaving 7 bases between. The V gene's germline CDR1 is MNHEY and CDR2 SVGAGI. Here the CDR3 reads CASSYKADQPQHF. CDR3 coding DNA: TGTGCCAGCAGTTACAAGGCGGATCAGCCCCAGCATTTT.

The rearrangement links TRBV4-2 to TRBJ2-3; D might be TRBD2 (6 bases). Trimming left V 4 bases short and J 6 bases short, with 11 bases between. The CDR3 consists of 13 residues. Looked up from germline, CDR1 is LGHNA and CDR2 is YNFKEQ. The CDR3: CASSPGLRDTQYF. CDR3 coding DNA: TGTGCCAGCAGCCCGGGACTTCGGGATACGCAGTATTTT.

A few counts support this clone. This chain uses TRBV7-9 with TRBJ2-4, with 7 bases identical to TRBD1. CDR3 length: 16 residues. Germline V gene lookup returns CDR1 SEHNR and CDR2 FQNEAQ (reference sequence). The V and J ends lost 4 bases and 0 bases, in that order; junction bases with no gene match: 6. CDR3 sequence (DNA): TGTGCCAGCAGCTACCCGGGACAGCTAGCCAAAAACATTCAGTACTTC. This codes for CASSYPGQLAKNIQYF.

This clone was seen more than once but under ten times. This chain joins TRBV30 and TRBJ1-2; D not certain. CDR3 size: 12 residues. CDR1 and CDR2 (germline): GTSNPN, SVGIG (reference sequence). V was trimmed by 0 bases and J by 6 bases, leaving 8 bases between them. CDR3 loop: CAWSVAGNGYTF. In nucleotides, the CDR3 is TGTGCCTGGAGTGTAGCGGGGAATGGCTACACCTTC.

CDR3 residues: CATSRPTGSSYNEQFF. CDR3 bases: TGTGCCACCAGCAGGCCCACAGGGAGCTCCTACAATGAGCAGTTCTTC. The gene calls are TRBV15 and TRBJ2-1; a possible D gene is TRBD1 (6 bases). Germline V lookup: CDR1 LNHNV, CDR2 YYDKDF (reference sequence). Trimming removed 3 bases from V and 0 bases from J, with 12 bases in between. The CDR3 length is 16 residues.

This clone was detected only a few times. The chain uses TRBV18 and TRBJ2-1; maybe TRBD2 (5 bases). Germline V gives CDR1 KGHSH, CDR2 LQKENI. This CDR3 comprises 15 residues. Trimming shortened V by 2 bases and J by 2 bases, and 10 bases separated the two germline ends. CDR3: CASSPTRGTYNEQFF. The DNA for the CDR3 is TGTGCCAGCTCACCAACACGAGGGACCTACAATGAGCAGTTCTTC. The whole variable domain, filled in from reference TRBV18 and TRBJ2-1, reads NAGVMQNPRHLVRRRGQEARLRCSPMKGHSHVYWYRQLPEEGLKFMVYLQKENIIDESGMPKERFSAEFPKEGPSILRIQQVVRGDSAAYFCASSPTRGTYNEQFFGPGTRLTVL.

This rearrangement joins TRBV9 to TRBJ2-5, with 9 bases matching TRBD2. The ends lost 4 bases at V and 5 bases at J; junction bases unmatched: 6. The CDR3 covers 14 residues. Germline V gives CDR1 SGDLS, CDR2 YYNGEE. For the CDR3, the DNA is TGTGCCAGCAGCATACTAGCGGGTAGCGAGACCCAGTACTTC. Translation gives CASSILAGSETQYF.

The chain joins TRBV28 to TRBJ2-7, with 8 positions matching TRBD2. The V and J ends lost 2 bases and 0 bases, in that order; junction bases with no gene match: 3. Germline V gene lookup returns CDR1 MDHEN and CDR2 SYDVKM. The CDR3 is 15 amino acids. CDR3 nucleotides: TGTGCCAGCAGTTTAAGCGGGAGCCTCTCCTACGAGCAGTACTTC. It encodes CASSLSGSLSYEQYF.

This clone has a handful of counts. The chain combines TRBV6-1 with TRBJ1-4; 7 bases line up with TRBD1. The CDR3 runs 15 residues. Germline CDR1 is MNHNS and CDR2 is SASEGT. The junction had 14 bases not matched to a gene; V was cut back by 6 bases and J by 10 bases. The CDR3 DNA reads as TGTGCCAGCAGACTAACAGGGGAAGCTCTGGGAAAACTGTTTTTT. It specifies CASRLTGEALGKLFF.

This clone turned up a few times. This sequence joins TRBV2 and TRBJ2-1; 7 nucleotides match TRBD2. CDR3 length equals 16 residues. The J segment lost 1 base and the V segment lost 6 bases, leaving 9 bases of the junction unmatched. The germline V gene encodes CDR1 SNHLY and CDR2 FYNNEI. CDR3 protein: CASRERASGSYNEQFF. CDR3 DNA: TGTGCCAGCAGAGAGAGAGCTAGCGGATCCTACAATGAGCAGTTCTTC.

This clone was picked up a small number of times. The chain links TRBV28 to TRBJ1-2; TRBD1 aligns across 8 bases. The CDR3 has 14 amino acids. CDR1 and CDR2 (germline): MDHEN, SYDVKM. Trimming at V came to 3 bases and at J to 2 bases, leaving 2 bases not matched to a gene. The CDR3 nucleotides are TGTGCCAGCAGTTTCCAGGGGGCGAACTATGGCTACACCTTC. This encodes CASSFQGANYGYTF.